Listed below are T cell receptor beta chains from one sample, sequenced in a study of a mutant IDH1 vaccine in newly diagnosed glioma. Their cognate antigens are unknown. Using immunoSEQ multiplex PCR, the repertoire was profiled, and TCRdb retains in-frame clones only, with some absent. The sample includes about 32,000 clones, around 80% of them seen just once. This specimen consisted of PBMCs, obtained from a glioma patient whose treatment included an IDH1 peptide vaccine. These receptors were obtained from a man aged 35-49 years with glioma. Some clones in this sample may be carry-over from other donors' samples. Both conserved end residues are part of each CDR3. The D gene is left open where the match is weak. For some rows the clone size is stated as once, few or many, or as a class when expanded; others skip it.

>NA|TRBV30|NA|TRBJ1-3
CAWSGFLNSGNTIYF
TGTGCCTGGAGTGGATTCCTGAACTCTGGAAACACCATATATTTT
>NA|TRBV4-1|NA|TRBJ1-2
CASSAPQGHYGYTF
TGCGCCAGCAGCGCCCCTCAGGGACACTATGGCTACACCTTC
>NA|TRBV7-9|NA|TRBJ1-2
CASSGGPPLNYGYTF
TGTGCCAGCTCCGGCGGGCCTCCTCTTAACTATGGCTACACCTTC
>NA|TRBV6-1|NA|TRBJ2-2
CASRLAQGWNGELFF
TGTGCCAGCAGGTTGGCCCAGGGCTGGAACGGGGAGCTGTTTTTT
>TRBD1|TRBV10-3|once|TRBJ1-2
CAISEDRVDGYTF
TGTGCCATCAGTGAGGACAGGGTGGACGGCTACACCTTC
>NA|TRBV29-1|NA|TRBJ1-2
CSVGLQASYGYTF
TGCAGCGTTGGGCTACAGGCAAGCTATGGCTACACCTTC
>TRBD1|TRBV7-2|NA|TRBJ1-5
CASSLATGKGQPQHF
TGTGCCAGCAGCTTAGCGACAGGGAAGGGTCAGCCCCAGCATTTT
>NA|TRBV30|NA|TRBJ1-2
CAWSVPPRYGYTF
TGTGCCTGGAGTGTGCCCCCCCGTTATGGCTACACCTTC
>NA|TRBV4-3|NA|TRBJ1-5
CASSQEKNIQPQHF
TGCGCCAGCAGCCAAGAAAAGAATATCCAGCCCCAGCATTTT
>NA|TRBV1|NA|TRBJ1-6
CTSSQALNSPLHF
TGCACCAGCAGCCAAGCTCTAAATTCACCCCTCCACTTT
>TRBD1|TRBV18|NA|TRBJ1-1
CASSPGTGLLSSAFF
TGTGCCAGCTCACCAGGGACAGGCCTCCTATCCTCAGCTTTCTTT
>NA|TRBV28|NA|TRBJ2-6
CASSGAGPVLSGANVLTF
TGTGCCAGCAGTGGCGCGGGACCCGTGTTGTCCGGGGCCAACGTCCTGACTTTC
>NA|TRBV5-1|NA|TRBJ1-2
CASSPSRVENYGYTF
TGCGCCAGCAGCCCGTCCAGGGTTGAGAACTATGGCTACACCTTC
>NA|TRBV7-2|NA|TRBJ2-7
CASSFSGTYEQYF
TGTGCCAGCAGCTTCTCTGGGACCTACGAGCAGTACTTC
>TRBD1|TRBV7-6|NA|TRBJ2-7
CASSPGQGGYEQYF
TGTGCCAGCAGCCCGGGACAGGGAGGGTACGAGCAGTACTTC
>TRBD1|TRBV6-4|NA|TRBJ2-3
CASSDGQGPDTQYF
TGTGCCAGCAGTGACGGACAGGGCCCAGATACGCAGTATTTT
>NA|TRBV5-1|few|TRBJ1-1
CASTSGGMNTEAFF
TGCGCCAGCACCTCGGGGGGGATGAACACTGAAGCTTTCTTT
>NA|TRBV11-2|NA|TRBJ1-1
CASSLGAVLPTEAFF
TGTGCCAGCAGCTTAGGGGCAGTTCTCCCCACTGAAGCTTTCTTT
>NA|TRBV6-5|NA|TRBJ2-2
CASSYSTRVTGELFF
TGTGCCAGCAGTTACTCGACTAGGGTCACCGGGGAGCTGTTTTTT
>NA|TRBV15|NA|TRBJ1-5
CATSLRQSNQPQHF
TGTGCCACCAGCTTGCGACAGAGCAATCAGCCCCAGCATTTT
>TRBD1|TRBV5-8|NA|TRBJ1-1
CASSDSGTANTEAFF
TGTGCCAGCAGCGATTCCGGGACAGCAAACACTGAAGCTTTCTTT
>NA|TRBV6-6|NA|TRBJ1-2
CASSYSIPDGYTF
TGTGCCAGCAGTTACTCCATCCCCGATGGCTACACCTTC
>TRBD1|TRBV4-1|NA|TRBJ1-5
CASSQGRQGGGQPQHF
TGCGCCAGCAGCCAAGGCCGACAGGGAGGCGGTCAGCCCCAGCATTTT
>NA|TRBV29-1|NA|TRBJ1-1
CSVGGGSYTEAFF
TGCAGCGTTGGCGGGGGGAGCTACACTGAAGCTTTCTTT
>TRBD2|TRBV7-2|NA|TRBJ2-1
CASSFGPSGGLNEQFF
TGTGCCAGCAGCTTCGGTCCTAGCGGGGGGCTCAATGAGCAGTTCTTC
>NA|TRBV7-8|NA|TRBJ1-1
CASSPGGPGTRNTEAFF
TGTGCCAGCAGCCCTGGGGGGCCAGGGACTAGGAACACTGAAGCTTTCTTT
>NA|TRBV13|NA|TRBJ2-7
CASSLSDAPYEQYF
TGTGCCAGCAGTCTTTCGGACGCACCCTACGAGCAGTACTTC
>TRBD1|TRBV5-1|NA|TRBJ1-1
CASRLGGSGTEAFF
TGCGCCAGCAGACTAGGGGGCTCGGGCACTGAAGCTTTCTTT
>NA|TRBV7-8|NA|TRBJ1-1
CASSYGQNTEAFF
TGTGCCAGCAGCTACGGACAGAACACTGAAGCTTTCTTT
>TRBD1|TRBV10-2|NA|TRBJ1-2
CASSDRTGYTF
TGCGCCAGCAGTGACAGGACAGGGTACACCTTC
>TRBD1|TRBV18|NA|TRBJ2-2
CASSRSGTENTGELFF
TGTGCCAGCTCACGTTCCGGGACAGAGAACACCGGGGAGCTGTTTTTT
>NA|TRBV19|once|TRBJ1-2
CASINRDTYGYTF
TGTGCCAGTATCAATCGGGACACCTATGGCTACACCTTC
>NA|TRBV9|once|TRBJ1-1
CASKVTEAFF
TGTGCCAGCAAAGTGACTGAAGCTTTCTTT